These T cell receptor beta chains were read from a single sample in a study of blood T cell repertoires in COVID-19. Clones were read by immunoSEQ multiplex PCR, and TCRdb kept only the in-frame ones, dropping some. The sample holds 30,000 to 35,000 clones, 87% seen once. The sequenced sample was peripheral blood. Every receptor here comes from a man of 80 years or more with active COVID-19. CDR3s include the opening cysteine and the closing phenylalanine or tryptophan. D genes are given only for firm matches. Clone size is shown for a subset of rows, as once, few, many or a class of expanded clone.

.	TRBJ2-1	few	TRBV3-1/TRBV3-2	TGTGCCAGCAGCCAAGCCCCCACGGGAGCCCGTTTCTTC	CASSQAPTGARFF
.	TRBJ2-4	.	TRBV19	TGTGCCAGTAGTATTGGAGCGCAACTAGCCAAAAACATTCAGTACTTC	CASSIGAQLAKNIQYF
TRBD1	TRBJ2-2	few	TRBV28	TGTGCCAGCAGTTTATGGGGCAGGGGGCAAGAGGAGCTGTTTTTT	CASSLWGRGQEELFF
TRBD2	TRBJ2-1	.	TRBV11-2	TGTGCCAGCAGCTTAGAAGATCGGCTAGCGGGAGCCAATGAGCAGTTCTTC	CASSLEDRLAGANEQFF
TRBD1	TRBJ2-7	.	TRBV3-1/TRBV3-2	TGTGCCAGCAGCCAAGCACTGGGACAGACCTACGAGCAGTACTTC	CASSQALGQTYEQYF
TRBD2	TRBJ2-3	.	TRBV7-6	TGTGCCAGCAGCTTGACTAGCGGGAGAGCAGATACGCAGTATTTT	CASSLTSGRADTQYF
.	TRBJ1-2	few	TRBV7-2	TGTGCCAGCAGCTTAGGCCCAACAGGGTATGGCTACACCTTC	CASSLGPTGYGYTF
TRBD1	TRBJ2-7	.	TRBV6-5	TGTGCCAGCAGCAGCGACAGGGGACGGTGGATGTACTTC	CASSSDRGRWMYF
TRBD2	TRBJ2-2	.	TRBV7-2	TGTGCCAGCAGCTTAGACTCTGGCGGGAGTACCGGGGAGCTGTTTTTT	CASSLDSGGSTGELFF
TRBD2	TRBJ2-1	.	TRBV3-1/TRBV3-2	TGTGCCAGCAGCCAAGCATTCTGGACTAGCGGGAGTCGTGAGCAGTTCTTC	CASSQAFWTSGSREQFF
.	TRBJ2-2	.	TRBV28	TGTGCCAGCAGCCTAAGGAGAGGGGAGCTGTTTTTT	CASSLRRGELFF
TRBD2	TRBJ2-7	.	TRBV27	TGTGCCAGCAGCCCGATCAAAAGCGGGAGGAGAACCAACGAGCAGTACTTC	CASSPIKSGRRTNEQYF
TRBD2	TRBJ2-1	.	TRBV9	TGTGCCAGCAGCGCCAGCGGGGGCTCCTACAATGAGCAGTTCTTC	CASSASGGSYNEQFF
TRBD2	TRBJ2-1	.	TRBV28	TGTGCCAGCAGCCCGGGACTAGCCATAAATGAGCAGTTCTTC	CASSPGLAINEQFF
.	TRBJ2-3	.	TRBV5-4	TGTGCCAGCAGCTTGGGAACAGGGTCGGGAACAGATACGCAGTATTTT	CASSLGTGSGTDTQYF
TRBD2	TRBJ2-7	.	TRBV6-5	TGTGCCAGCAGTCCCGCGGGAGCCTACGAGCAGTACTTC	CASSPAGAYEQYF
.	TRBJ1-2	.	TRBV6-1	TGTGCCAGCAGTGAAGGAGGGGGTGGCTACACCTTC	CASSEGGGGYTF
TRBD1	TRBJ1-4	.	TRBV6-2/TRBV6-3	TGTGCCAGCAGTTACTCCCTCGAAACAGGGGAAGGAGATGAAAAACTGTTTTTT	CASSYSLETGEGDEKLFF
.	TRBJ2-6	few	TRBV4-3	TGCGCCAGCAGAAGAGCGTACTATAGGGACACAGGCTCTGGGGCCAACGTCCTGACTTTC	CASRRAYYRDTGSGANVLTF
.	TRBJ2-2	.	TRBV7-2	TGTGCCAGCAGCTCCCCGGCTGGGCGGGGAGGGCTGTTTTTT	CASSSPAGRGGLFF
TRBD1	TRBJ2-3	.	TRBV5-1	TGCGCCAGCAGCGCCACCGGGACAGGGATAAGCACAGATACGCAGTATTTT	CASSATGTGISTDTQYF
.	TRBJ2-3	.	TRBV20-1	TGCAGTGCTAGTAATAATAAGCCCACAGATACGCAGTATTTT	CSASNNKPTDTQYF
TRBD2	TRBJ2-1	.	TRBV27	TGTGCCAGCAGTCCCAGCGGACTAGCGGGAGTGGGTTCCTACAATGAGCAGTTCTTC	CASSPSGLAGVGSYNEQFF
.	TRBJ2-1	once	TRBV10-3	TGTGCCATCAGCTCTTCCTCCTACAATGAGCAGTTCTTC	CAISSSSYNEQFF
.	TRBJ2-5	.	TRBV5-4	TGTGCCAGCAGCTTGAGTTCCTGGGCTCGGGAGACCCAGTACTTC	CASSLSSWARETQYF
.	TRBJ2-7	.	TRBV25-1	TGTGCCAGCAGTGAATTGGGGGGGCTAAACGAGCAGTACTTC	CASSELGGLNEQYF
.	TRBJ2-3	.	TRBV12-3/TRBV12-4	TGTGCCAGCAGATCTACCCTAGATACGCAGTATTTT	CASRSTLDTQYF
TRBD2	TRBJ2-5	.	TRBV18	TGTGCCAGCCAAAGCGGGAGACGGCAAGAGACCCAGTACTTC	CASQSGRRQETQYF
TRBD2	TRBJ2-3	.	TRBV9	TGTGCCAGCAGCCTCTCCGGCGTTAGCGGGAGGGTAGGAGATACGCAGTATTTT	CASSLSGVSGRVGDTQYF
TRBD2	TRBJ2-4	.	TRBV27	TGTGCCAGCAGTTTGGGACTAGCGGGGAGACAAAACATTCAGTACTTC	CASSLGLAGRQNIQYF
.	TRBJ1-2	.	TRBV18	TGTGCCAGCTCCCCACTACAGGGTCAGCCCGGCTACACCTTC	CASSPLQGQPGYTF
TRBD1	TRBJ1-2	.	TRBV29-1	TGCAGCGCCGGACAGGGGACATCCTATGGCTACACCTTC	CSAGQGTSYGYTF
.	TRBJ2-1	.	TRBV5-4	TGTGCCAGCAGCCCCGCCAATCGGGGGAACAATGAGCAGTTCTTC	CASSPANRGNNEQFF
.	TRBJ2-7	.	TRBV11-2	TGTGCCAGCAGCCCAAGCGGATACCCCTCCCACGAGCAGTACTTC	CASSPSGYPSHEQYF
TRBD1	TRBJ2-2	.	TRBV11-2	TGTGCCAGCAGCCTTACCGGGACAGCGCTGTTTTTT	CASSLTGTALFF
TRBD2	TRBJ2-3	.	TRBV24-1	TGTGCCACCAGTGATCCAACTAGCGGGGGTTTAGATACGCAGTATTTT	CATSDPTSGGLDTQYF
TRBD1	TRBJ1-4	.	TRBV6-1	TGTGCCAGCAGTCCACCGACAGGGAATGAAAAACTGTTTTTT	CASSPPTGNEKLFF
TRBD1	TRBJ1-2	.	TRBV24-1	TGTGCCACCAGTGACTCGGGACAGAACAATGGCTACACCTTC	CATSDSGQNNGYTF
.	TRBJ2-7	once	TRBV6-2/TRBV6-3	TGTGCCAGCAGTTACTACAGCTCCTACGAGCAGTACTTC	CASSYYSSYEQYF
.	TRBJ1-5	.	TRBV2	TGTGCCAGCAGTCCAGGGGCAAGCAATCAGCCCCAGCATTTT	CASSPGASNQPQHF
.	TRBJ1-5	.	TRBV19	TGTGCCAGCGCCCTATTCCACAGGCAGCCCCAGCATTTT	CASALFHRQPQHF
.	TRBJ1-2	.	TRBV24-1	TGTGCCACCAGGGGAGACGGAAGCTATGGCTACACCTTC	CATRGDGSYGYTF
.	TRBJ2-1	once	TRBV9	TGTGCCAGCAGCGTAGTAGGCTATCAGGACAATGAGCAGTTCTTC	CASSVVGYQDNEQFF
.	TRBJ2-1	once	TRBV29-1	TGCAGCACCACCCCAGGGGCGGATAATGAGCAGTTCTTC	CSTTPGADNEQFF
TRBD2	TRBJ2-1	.	TRBV19	TGTGCCAGTAGGCCAGCGGGAGTCCCCAATGAGCAGTTCTTC	CASRPAGVPNEQFF
.	TRBJ1-1	few	TRBV27	TGTGCCAGCAGTTTAATAAGGGGCAGGGCGACTGAAGCTTTCTTT	CASSLIRGRATEAFF
TRBD1	TRBJ2-3	.	TRBV10-3	TGTGCCATCAGTGCCCCGACAGGGGACCCCACAGATACGCAGTATTTT	CAISAPTGDPTDTQYF
.	TRBJ2-4	.	TRBV3-1/TRBV3-2	TGTGCCAGCAGCCAAAGCCCCCGGGGCATTCAGTACTTC	CASSQSPRGIQYF
TRBD2	TRBJ2-4	.	TRBV6-5	TGTGCCAGCACCGGATCCCCGACTAGCGGAAACATTCAGTACTTC	CASTGSPTSGNIQYF
.	TRBJ2-1	.	TRBV30	TGTGCCTGGAGGGGAACTGGGAGTAGTTACTACAATGAGCAGTTCTTC	CAWRGTGSSYYNEQFF
TRBD2	TRBJ2-3	once	TRBV5-1	TGCGCCAGCAGCTTGGGACTAGCGGGAGTATTGGGGGATACGCAGTATTTT	CASSLGLAGVLGDTQYF